The 24 T cell receptor beta chains below were found in one sample sequenced in a study of T cell responses to AZD1222 COVID-19 vaccine. The assay was immunoSEQ multiplex PCR, and TCRdb's table has in-frame clones only and misses some. The sample holds about 140,000 clones, roughly 91% seen once. Sequencing was performed on peripheral blood, taken 28 days after the second AZD1222 dose. The receptors shown here come from an adult who received the AZD1222 COVID-19 vaccine.

The chain couples TRBV27 to TRBJ2-3, with no clear D. Germline assignment: CDR1 MNHEY and CDR2 SMNVEV (reference sequence). V was pared by 2 bases and J by 7 bases, with 10 bases between. The CDR3 is 13 amino acids. The CDR3 loop is CASSLSPWNTQYF. Written as DNA, the CDR3 is TGTGCCAGCAGTTTAAGCCCTTGGAATACGCAGTATTTT.

The chain links TRBV3-1 (or the pseudogene TRBV3-2) to TRBJ1-1; D is unresolved. The CDR3 runs to 12 residues. The ends were cut back, 4 bases at V and 8 bases at J, with 11 bases in the middle. CDR1 LGHDT and CDR2 YNNKEL come from the germline V gene (reference sequence). The CDR3 sequence: CASSLTAGEAFF. CDR3 sequence (DNA): TGTGCCAGCAGCCTCACCGCGGGGGAAGCTTTCTTT.

In this sample, this clone turned up once. This chain uses TRBV2 with TRBJ1-6, with D hard to call. V lost 8 bases and J lost 9, with 14 bases in between. This CDR3 spans 13 amino acids. CDR1 SNHLY and CDR2 FYNNEI come from the germline V gene. CDR3 sequence: CASLVLGGSPLHF. Written as DNA, the CDR3 is TGTGCCAGCCTGGTGTTAGGAGGTTCACCCCTCCACTTT.

This chain joins TRBV2 and TRBJ2-7; 9 positions agree with TRBD1. Germline V gene data show CDR1 as SNHLY and CDR2 as FYNNEI. This CDR3 comprises 17 residues. V trimming: 6 bases; J trimming: 4 bases; junction bases outside the gene matches: 16. The CDR3 bases are TGTGCCAGCAGGACGGACAGGGGCGGCGGGAGCAAATACGAGCAGTACTTC. Translation: CASRTDRGGGSKYEQYF. Looking up the rest from reference TRBV2 and TRBJ2-7 gives the full variable domain: EPEVTQTPSHQVTQMGQEVILRCVPISNHLYFYWYRQILGQKVEFLVSFYNNEISEKSEIFDDQFSVERPDGSNFTLKIRSTKLEDSAMYFCASRTDRGGGSKYEQYFGPGTRLTVT.

The V gene is TRBV6-2 or TRBV6-3, the J gene TRBJ1-2; weak D call: TRBD1 (6 bases). The germline V and J ends were trimmed by 6 bases and 2 bases, with 10 bases remaining between them. CDR3 length equals 13 residues. Germline CDR1 and CDR2: MNHEY and SVGEGT. The CDR3 protein is CASSDRQNYGYTF. CDR3 coding DNA: TGTGCCAGCAGCGACAGGCAGAACTATGGCTACACCTTC.

In this sample, this clone turned up a few times. This chain connects TRBV3-1 (or the pseudogene TRBV3-2) to TRBJ2-5, with 10 bases lining up with TRBD2. Germline-derived CDR1 and CDR2 are LGHDT and YNNKEL (reference sequence). There are 15 residues in the CDR3. The junction had 4 bases not matched to a gene; V was cut back by 1 base and J by 5 bases. DNA of the CDR3: TGTGCCAGCAGCCAAGTAGCGGGGGGCTGGGAGACCCAGTACTTC. Translating gives CASSQVAGGWETQYF.

The genes are TRBV6-5 and TRBJ1-1, with 9 bases identical to TRBD1. Germline V CDR1 and CDR2: MNHEY, SVGAGI. Unmatched junction bases numbered 11, after V lost 6 bases and J lost 6 bases. This CDR3 comprises 15 residues. The DNA of the CDR3 is TGTGCCAGCAGGATAACAGGGGGCGGGCTGGCTGAAGCTTTCTTT. Its translation: CASRITGGGLAEAFF.

The V call is TRBV5-1, the J call TRBJ2-5, with D possibly being TRBD2 (7 bases). The CDR3 sequence is 16 residues long. V was pared by 5 bases and J by 2 bases, with 19 bases between. The V gene's germline CDR1 is SGHRS and CDR2 YFSETQ. CDR3 nucleotide sequence: TGCGCCAGCAGTTTTATACAGGGAGGGCAACAAGAGACCCAGTACTTC. Translating it yields CASSFIQGGQQETQYF. The full variable domain, completed using reference TRBV5-1 and TRBJ2-5, is KAGVTQTPRYLIKTRGQQVTLSCSPISGHRSVSWYQQTPGQGLQFLFEYFSETQRNKGNFPGRFSGRQFSNSRSEMNVSTLELGDSALYLCASSFIQGGQQETQYFGPGTRLLVL.

The chain combines TRBV28 with TRBJ2-3, with D possibly TRBD2 on 6 matching bases. CDR3 length equals 17 residues. Trimming cost V 5 bases and J 2 bases, with 20 bases left between them. Germline CDR1 and CDR2: MDHEN and SYDVKM. CDR3 residues: CASSNALSGLYTDTQYF. Here the CDR3 DNA reads TGTGCCAGCAGTAACGCTCTGAGCGGGCTGTACACAGATACGCAGTATTTT.

The chain is built from TRBV24-1 and TRBJ1-5, with TRBD1 identical over 10 bases. Germline CDR1 reads KGHDR; CDR2 reads SFDVKD. J gave up 4 bases and V 2 bases, and 4 bases lay outside the gene matches. CDR3 size: 16 residues. DNA for the CDR3: TGTGCCACCAGTGATTCGACAGGGGGCCCTAATCAGCCCCAGCATTTT. Its translation: CATSDSTGGPNQPQHF.

This chain links TRBV28 with TRBJ2-7, with D perhaps TRBD1 or TRBD2 (6 bases each). CDR3 size: 14 residues. Trimming shortened V by 5 bases and J by 2 bases, and 13 bases separated the two germline ends. Per germline, CDR1 MDHEN and CDR2 SYDVKM. The CDR3 reads CASSPGGGAYEQYF. The CDR3 DNA reads TGTGCCAGCAGTCCCGGGGGCGGCGCCTACGAGCAGTACTTC.

This chain uses TRBV5-1 with TRBJ1-5; TRBD1 might be the D (5 bases). Trimming left V 1 base short and J 5 bases short, with 7 bases between. This CDR3 is built from 13 residues. The germline gives CDR1 SGHRS, CDR2 YFSETQ. For the CDR3, the DNA is TGCGCCAGCAGCTTGACGGGGGATCAGCCCCAGCATTTT. Translation gives CASSLTGDQPQHF.

This clone occurred once. The DNA is left out, because the CDR3 cannot be placed on it with certainty; the CDR3 is given as TCRdb lists it. The CDR3 here is CASSVAPGTGGENIQHF. The genes are TRBV9 and TRBJ2-4; the table's D call, TRBD1, has no DNA check behind it. Germline CDR1 reads SGDLS; CDR2 reads YYNGEE. The CDR3 region is 17 residues in length, termini included.

The V and J genes are TRBV30 and TRBJ2-5, with TRBD2 matching 7 bases. Trimming took 1 base from V and 4 from J; bases not matched to a gene: 12. This CDR3 region has 16 residues. Germline-derived CDR1 and CDR2 are GTSNPN and SVGIG (reference sequence). This CDR3 is CAWSALRGRARETQYF. As DNA, the CDR3 is TGTGCCTGGAGTGCCCTAAGAGGGAGGGCCCGAGAGACCCAGTACTTC. Full variable domain (outside the CDR3, taken from reference TRBV30 and TRBJ2-5): SQTIHQWPATLVQPVGSPLSLECTVEGTSNPNLYWYRQAAGRGLQLLFYSVGIGQISSEVPQNLSASRPQDRQFILSSKKLLLSDSGFYLCAWSALRGRARETQYFGPGTRLLVL.

This clone was detected once. The rearrangement links TRBV9 to TRBJ1-1; D not certain. With 0 bases removed from V and 4 bases from J, the gap between germline ends came to 7 bases. The CDR3 covers 13 residues. Germline V gene sequence: CDR1 SGDLS, CDR2 YYNGEE. The chain's CDR3 is CASSVEWGTEAFF. The CDR3 DNA sequence: TGTGCCAGCAGCGTAGAATGGGGCACTGAAGCTTTCTTT.

This clone appeared once. V gene TRBV7-3 combines with J gene TRBJ1-3; D may be TRBD1 (6 bases). The CDR3 consists of 16 residues. Trimming shortened V by 5 bases and J by 2 bases, and 16 bases separated the two germline ends. CDR1 is SGHTA, CDR2 FQGTGA, per germline. CDR3 in DNA: TGTGCCAGCAGCGCCGGGACACCGAAGGCTGGAAACACCATATATTTT. Encoded protein: CASSAGTPKAGNTIYF.

The chain is built from TRBV4-3 and TRBJ2-3; D possibly corresponds to TRBD2 (6 bases). The V gene lost 4 bases and the J gene lost 8 bases, with 13 bases spanning the gap. Looked up from germline, CDR1 is LGHNA and CDR2 is YSLEER. The length of the CDR3 is 13 residues. The CDR3 spells CASSLPFGGTQYF. CDR3 DNA: TGCGCCAGCAGCCTCCCCTTCGGGGGTACGCAGTATTTT.

This clone has just a few counts. The chain joins TRBV5-6 to TRBJ1-2; D is undetermined. With 5 bases removed from V and 4 bases from J, the gap between germline ends came to 18 bases. CDR3 length equals 15 residues. CDR1 SGHDT and CDR2 YYEEEE come from the germline V gene. The CDR3 protein is CASSYGPNNIYGYTF. The CDR3 bases are TGTGCCAGCAGTTACGGTCCTAACAATATCTATGGCTACACCTTC.

The CDR3 DNA sequence: TGTGCCAGCAGCTTCGGAGCTAGGGAGACCCAGTACTTC. Translation gives CASSFGARETQYF. This chain links TRBV7-2 with TRBJ2-5; D not resolved. Trimming shortened V by 3 bases and J by 5 bases, and 10 bases separated the two germline ends. The CDR3 is 13 amino acids. Germline V lookup: CDR1 SGHTA, CDR2 FQGNSA.

V gene TRBV7-3 combines with J gene TRBJ1-1; a possible D gene is TRBD1 (5 bases). Germline CDR1 SGHTA, CDR2 FQGTGA. Trimming removed 4 bases from V and 5 bases from J, with 14 bases in between. The CDR3 extends over 14 amino acids. The CDR3 DNA follows: TGTGCCAGCAGCTCCCAGGGAGATGGAACTGAAGCTTTCTTT. Protein: CASSSQGDGTEAFF.

This chain uses TRBV7-2 with TRBJ1-3, with a weak D call TRBD1 (5 bases). CDR1 and CDR2 (germline): SGHTA, FQGNSA. This CDR3 contains 14 residues. Trimming took off 5 bases at V and 4 bases at J, with 12 bases between the two ends. The CDR3 loop reads CASSLSPGGNTIYF. Written as DNA, the CDR3 is TGTGCCAGCAGCCTGTCCCCAGGGGGAAACACCATATATTTT.

V and J are TRBV6-5 and TRBJ2-1, with 10 bases that match TRBD2. With 7 bases clipped from V and 9 bases from J, the junction kept 12 bases outside the gene matches. Germline values: CDR1 MNHEY, CDR2 SVGAGI. The CDR3 has 15 residues. The CDR3 sequence is CASNFIAGGSGEQFF. The CDR3 region has the DNA TGTGCCAGCAACTTTATAGCGGGGGGCTCAGGTGAGCAGTTCTTC.

This chain connects TRBV6-5 to TRBJ2-1; 8 nucleotides agree with TRBD2. The V and J ends lost 10 bases and 13 bases, in that order; junction bases with no gene match: 9. This CDR3 has 11 amino acids. Germline V CDR1 and CDR2: MNHEY, SVGAGI. CDR3 amino acids: CANQREPLQFF. As DNA, the CDR3 is TGTGCCAACCAGCGGGAGCCCCTACAGTTCTTC.

The rearrangement joins TRBV7-2 to TRBJ1-5; 8 nucleotides align to TRBD1. Germline CDR1 and CDR2: SGHTA and FQGNSA. After removal of 6 bases from V and 7 bases from J, the junction contained 8 bases not matched to a gene. This CDR3 comprises 14 residues. CDR3 sequence (DNA): TGTGCCAGCAGTCCAGGACAGGGAGCCCAGCCCCAGCATTTT. This sequence encodes CASSPGQGAQPQHF.